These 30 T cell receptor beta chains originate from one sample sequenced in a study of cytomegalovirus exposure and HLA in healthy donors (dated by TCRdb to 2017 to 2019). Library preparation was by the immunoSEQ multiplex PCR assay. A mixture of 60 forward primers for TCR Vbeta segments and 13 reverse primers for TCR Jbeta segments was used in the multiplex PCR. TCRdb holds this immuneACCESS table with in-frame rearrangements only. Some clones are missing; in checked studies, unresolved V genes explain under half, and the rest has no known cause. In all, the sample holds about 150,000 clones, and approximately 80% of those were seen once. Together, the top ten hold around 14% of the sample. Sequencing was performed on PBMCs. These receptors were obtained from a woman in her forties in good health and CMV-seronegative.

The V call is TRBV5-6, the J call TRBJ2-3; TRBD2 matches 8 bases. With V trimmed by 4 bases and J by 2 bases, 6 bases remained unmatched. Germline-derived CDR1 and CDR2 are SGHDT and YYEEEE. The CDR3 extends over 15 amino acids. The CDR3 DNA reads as TGTGCCAGCAGCGGGGGGGGACTAGTCACAGATACGCAGTATTTT. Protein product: CASSGGGLVTDTQYF.

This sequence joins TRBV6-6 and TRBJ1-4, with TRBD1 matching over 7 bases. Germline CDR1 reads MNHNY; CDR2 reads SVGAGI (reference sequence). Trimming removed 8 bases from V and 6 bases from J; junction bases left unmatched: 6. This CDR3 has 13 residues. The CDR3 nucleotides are TGTGCCAGCGGTCCAGGGGGTTATGAAAAACTGTTTTTT. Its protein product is CASGPGGYEKLFF.

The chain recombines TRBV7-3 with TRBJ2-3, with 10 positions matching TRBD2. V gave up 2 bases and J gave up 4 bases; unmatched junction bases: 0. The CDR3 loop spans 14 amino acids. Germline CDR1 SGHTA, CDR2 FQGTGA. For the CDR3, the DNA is TGTGCCAGCAGCTTACTAGCGGGGGCAGATACGCAGTATTTT. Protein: CASSLLAGADTQYF.

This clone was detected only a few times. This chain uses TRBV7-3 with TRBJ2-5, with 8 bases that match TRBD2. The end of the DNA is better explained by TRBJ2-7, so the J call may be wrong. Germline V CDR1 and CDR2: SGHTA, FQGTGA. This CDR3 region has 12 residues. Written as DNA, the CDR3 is TGTGCCAGCAGCTTAGCGGGGGGCGAGCAGTACTTC. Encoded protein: CASSLAGGEQYF.

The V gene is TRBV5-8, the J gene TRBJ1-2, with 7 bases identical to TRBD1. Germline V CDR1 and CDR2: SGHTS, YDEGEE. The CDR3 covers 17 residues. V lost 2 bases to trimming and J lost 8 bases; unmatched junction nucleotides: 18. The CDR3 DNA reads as TGTGCCAGCAGCTTTTCCGGGGGACAGCCTTTCCAGGGCGGCTACACCTTC. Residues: CASSFSGGQPFQGGYTF.

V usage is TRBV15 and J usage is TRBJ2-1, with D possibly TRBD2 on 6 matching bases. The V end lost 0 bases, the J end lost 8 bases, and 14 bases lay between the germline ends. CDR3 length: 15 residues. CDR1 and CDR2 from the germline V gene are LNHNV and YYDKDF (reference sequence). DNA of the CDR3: TGTGCCACCAGCAGAGACGCCTCCCGGAGGGATGAGCAGTTCTTC. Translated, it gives CATSRDASRRDEQFF.

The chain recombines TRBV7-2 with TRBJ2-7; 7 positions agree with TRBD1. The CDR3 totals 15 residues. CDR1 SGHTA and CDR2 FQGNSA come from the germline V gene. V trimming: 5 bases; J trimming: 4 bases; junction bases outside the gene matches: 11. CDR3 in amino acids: CASSATGTELYEQYF. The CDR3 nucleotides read TGTGCCAGCAGCGCAACCGGGACAGAGTTGTACGAGCAGTACTTC.

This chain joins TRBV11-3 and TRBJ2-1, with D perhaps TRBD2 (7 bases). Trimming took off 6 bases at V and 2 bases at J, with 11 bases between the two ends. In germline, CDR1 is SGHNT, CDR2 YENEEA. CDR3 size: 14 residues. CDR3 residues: CASSRGGPYNEQFF. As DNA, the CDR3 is TGTGCCAGCAGTAGGGGGGGGCCCTACAATGAGCAGTTCTTC.

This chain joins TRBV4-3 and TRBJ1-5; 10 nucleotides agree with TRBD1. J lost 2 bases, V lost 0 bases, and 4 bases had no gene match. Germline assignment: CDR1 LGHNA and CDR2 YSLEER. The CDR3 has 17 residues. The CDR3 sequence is CASSQEGDRGGNQPQHF. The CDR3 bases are TGCGCCAGCAGCCAAGAAGGGGACAGGGGAGGCAATCAGCCCCAGCATTTT.

The CDR3: CASSLALAGGPNDEQFF. CDR3 DNA sequence: TGTGCCAGCAGCTTAGCACTAGCGGGAGGGCCCAACGATGAGCAGTTCTTC. The rearrangement links TRBV7-2 to TRBJ2-1; 13 bases are a match to TRBD2. The CDR3 consists of 17 residues. Germline V CDR1 and CDR2: SGHTA, FQGNSA. Trimming removed 0 bases from V and 8 bases from J; junction bases left unmatched: 7.

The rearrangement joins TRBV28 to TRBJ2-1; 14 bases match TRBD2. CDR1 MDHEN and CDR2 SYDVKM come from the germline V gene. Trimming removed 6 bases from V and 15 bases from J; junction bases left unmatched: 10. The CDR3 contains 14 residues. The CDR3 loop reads CASSRRLAGGGMFF. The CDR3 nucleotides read TGTGCCAGCAGCCGGAGACTAGCGGGAGGGGGGATGTTCTTC.

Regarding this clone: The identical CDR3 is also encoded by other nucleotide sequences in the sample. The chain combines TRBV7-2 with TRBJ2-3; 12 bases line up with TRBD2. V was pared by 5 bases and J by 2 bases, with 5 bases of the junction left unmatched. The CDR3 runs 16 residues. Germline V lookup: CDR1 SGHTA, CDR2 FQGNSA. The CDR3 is CASSPGLAGDTDTQYF. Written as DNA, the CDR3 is TGTGCCAGCAGCCCGGGACTAGCGGGCGACACAGATACGCAGTATTTT.

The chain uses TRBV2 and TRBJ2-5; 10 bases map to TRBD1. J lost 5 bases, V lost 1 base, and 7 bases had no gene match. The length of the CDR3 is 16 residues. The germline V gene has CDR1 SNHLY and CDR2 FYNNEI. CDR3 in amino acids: CASSEGDRGFWETQYF. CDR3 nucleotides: TGTGCCAGCAGTGAAGGGGACAGGGGATTTTGGGAGACCCAGTACTTC.

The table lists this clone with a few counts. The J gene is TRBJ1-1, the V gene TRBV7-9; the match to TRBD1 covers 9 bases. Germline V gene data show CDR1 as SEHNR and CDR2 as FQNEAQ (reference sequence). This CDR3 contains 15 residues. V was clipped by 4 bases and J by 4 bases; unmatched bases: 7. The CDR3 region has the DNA TGTGCCAGCAGCTGGGGGGACAGGGTGGGCACTGAAGCTTTCTTT. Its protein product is CASSWGDRVGTEAFF.

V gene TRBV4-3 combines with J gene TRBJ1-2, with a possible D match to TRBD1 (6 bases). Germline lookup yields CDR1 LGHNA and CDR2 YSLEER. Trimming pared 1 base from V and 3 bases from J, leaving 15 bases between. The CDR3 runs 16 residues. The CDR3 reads CASSQGLRQDHYGYTF. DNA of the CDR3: TGCGCCAGCAGCCAAGGACTTAGACAGGACCACTATGGCTACACCTTC.

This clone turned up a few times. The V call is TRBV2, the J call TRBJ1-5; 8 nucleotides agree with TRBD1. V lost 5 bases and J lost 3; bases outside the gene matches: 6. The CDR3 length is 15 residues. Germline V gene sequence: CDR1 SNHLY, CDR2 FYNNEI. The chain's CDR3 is CASSRTGSFNQPQHF. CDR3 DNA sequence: TGTGCCAGCAGTAGGACAGGGTCATTCAATCAGCCCCAGCATTTT.

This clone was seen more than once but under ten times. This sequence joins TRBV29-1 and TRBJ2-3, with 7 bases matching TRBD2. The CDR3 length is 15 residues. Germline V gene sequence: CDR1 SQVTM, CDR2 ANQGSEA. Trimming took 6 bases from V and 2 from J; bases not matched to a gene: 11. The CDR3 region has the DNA TGCAGCGTCAAATTCCCGGGAGGCTACACAGATACGCAGTATTTT. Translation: CSVKFPGGYTDTQYF.

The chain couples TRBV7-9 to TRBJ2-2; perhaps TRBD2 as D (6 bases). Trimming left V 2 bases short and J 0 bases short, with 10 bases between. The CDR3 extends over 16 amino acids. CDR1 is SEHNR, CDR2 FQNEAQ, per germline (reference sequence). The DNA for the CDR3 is TGTGCCAGCAGCTTATCCACGGGGGCGAACACCGGGGAGCTGTTTTTT. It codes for CASSLSTGANTGELFF.

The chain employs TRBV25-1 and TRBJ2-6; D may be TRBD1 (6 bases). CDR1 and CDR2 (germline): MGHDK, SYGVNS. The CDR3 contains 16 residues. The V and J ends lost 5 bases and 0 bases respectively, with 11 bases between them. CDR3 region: CASSRLQGSGANVLTF. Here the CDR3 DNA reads TGTGCCAGCAGTAGATTACAGGGCTCTGGGGCCAACGTCCTGACTTTC.

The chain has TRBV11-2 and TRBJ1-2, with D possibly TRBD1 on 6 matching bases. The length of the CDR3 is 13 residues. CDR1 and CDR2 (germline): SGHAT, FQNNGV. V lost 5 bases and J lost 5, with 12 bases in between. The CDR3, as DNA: TGTGCCAGCAGCCCAGGGGAGTGGTATGGCTACACCTTC. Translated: CASSPGEWYGYTF.

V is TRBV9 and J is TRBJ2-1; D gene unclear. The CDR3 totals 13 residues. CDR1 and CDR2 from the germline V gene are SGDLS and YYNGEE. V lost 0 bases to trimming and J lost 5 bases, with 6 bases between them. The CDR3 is CASSVGAHNEQFF. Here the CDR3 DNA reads TGTGCCAGCAGCGTAGGCGCCCACAATGAGCAGTTCTTC.

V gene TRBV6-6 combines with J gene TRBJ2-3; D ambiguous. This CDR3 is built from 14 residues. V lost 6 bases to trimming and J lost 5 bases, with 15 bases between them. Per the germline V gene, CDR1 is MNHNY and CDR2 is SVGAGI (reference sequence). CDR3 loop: CASSRPPEEDTQYF. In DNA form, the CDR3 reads TGTGCCAGCAGCCGCCCTCCTGAGGAAGATACGCAGTATTTT.

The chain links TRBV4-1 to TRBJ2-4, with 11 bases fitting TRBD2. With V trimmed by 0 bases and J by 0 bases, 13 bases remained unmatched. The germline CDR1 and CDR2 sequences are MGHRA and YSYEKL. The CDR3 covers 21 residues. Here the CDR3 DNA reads TGCGCCAGCAGCCAAGATAGGGGAGGGACTAGCGGATCCATAGCCAAAAACATTCAGTACTTC. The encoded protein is CASSQDRGGTSGSIAKNIQYF.

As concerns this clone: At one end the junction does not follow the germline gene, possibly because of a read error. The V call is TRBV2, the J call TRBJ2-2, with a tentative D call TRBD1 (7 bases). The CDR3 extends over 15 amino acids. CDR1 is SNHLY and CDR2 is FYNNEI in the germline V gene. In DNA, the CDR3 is TGTGCCAGCAGTCTGGGACAGCCGAACACCGGGGGGCTGTTTTTT. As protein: CASSLGQPNTGGLFF. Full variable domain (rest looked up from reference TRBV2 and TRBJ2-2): EPEVTQTPSHQVTQMGQEVILRCVPISNHLYFYWYRQILGQKVEFLVSFYNNEISEKSEIFDDQFSVERPDGSNFTLKIRSTKLEDSAMYFCASSLGQPNTGGLFFGEGSRLTVL.

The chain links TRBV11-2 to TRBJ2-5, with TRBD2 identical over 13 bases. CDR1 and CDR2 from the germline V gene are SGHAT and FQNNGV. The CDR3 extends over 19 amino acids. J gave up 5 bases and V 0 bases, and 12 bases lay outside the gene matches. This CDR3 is CASSLDIPGLAGDRETQYF. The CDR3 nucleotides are TGTGCCAGCAGCTTAGATATCCCTGGACTAGCGGGAGACAGGGAGACCCAGTACTTC.

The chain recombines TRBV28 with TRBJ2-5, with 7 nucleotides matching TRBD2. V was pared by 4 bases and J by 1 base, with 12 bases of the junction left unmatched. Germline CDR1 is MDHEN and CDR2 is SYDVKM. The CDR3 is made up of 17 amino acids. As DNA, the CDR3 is TGTGCCAGCAGTTCCAACCTGGGACTACTGGCCCAAGAGACCCAGTACTTC. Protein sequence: CASSSNLGLLAQETQYF.

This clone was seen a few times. The CDR3 nucleotides are TGTGCCAGCAGCCTGGGGTTAGCGGGGGGGATCAATGAGCAGTTCTTC. Protein product: CASSLGLAGGINEQFF. This rearrangement joins TRBV9 to TRBJ2-1, with 11 positions matching TRBD2. V dropped 4 bases and J dropped 6; count of bases not matched to a gene: 9. The CDR3 has 16 amino acids. Germline CDR1 and CDR2: SGDLS and YYNGEE. Drawing the rest from reference TRBV9 and TRBJ2-1, the complete variable domain is DSGVTQTPKHLITATGQRVTLRCSPRSGDLSVYWYQQSLDQGLQFLIQYYNGEERAKGNILERFSAQQFPDLHSELNLSSLELGDSALYFCASSLGLAGGINEQFFGPGTRLTVL.

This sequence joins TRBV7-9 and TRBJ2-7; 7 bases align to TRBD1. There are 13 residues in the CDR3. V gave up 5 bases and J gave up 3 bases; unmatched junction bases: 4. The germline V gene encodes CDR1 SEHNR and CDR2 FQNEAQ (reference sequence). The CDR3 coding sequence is TGTGCCAGCAGCCCGGGACAGTTCTACGAGCAGTACTTC. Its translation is CASSPGQFYEQYF. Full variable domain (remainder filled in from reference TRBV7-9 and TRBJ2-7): DTGVSQNPRHKITKRGQNVTFRCDPISEHNRLYWYRQTLGQGPEFLTYFQNEAQLEKSRLLSDRFSAERPKGSFSTLEIQRTEQGDSAMYLCASSPGQFYEQYFGPGTRLTVT.

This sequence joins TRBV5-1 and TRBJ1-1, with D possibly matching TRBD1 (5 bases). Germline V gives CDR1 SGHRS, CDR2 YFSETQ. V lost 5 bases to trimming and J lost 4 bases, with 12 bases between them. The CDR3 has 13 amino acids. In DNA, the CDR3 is TGCGCCAGCAGATGGGGGGAGGTCACTGAAGCTTTCTTT. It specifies CASRWGEVTEAFF.

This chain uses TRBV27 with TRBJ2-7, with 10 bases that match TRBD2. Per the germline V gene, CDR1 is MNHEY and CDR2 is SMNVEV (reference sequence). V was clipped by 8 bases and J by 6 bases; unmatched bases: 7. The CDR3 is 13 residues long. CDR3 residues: CASGGLALFEQYF. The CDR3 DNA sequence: TGTGCCAGCGGGGGACTAGCGCTTTTCGAGCAGTACTTC.